This record concerns one T cell receptor beta chain sequence. The target antigen is unknown. The data stem from a study of cytomegalovirus exposure and HLA in healthy donors. The overall study: The study's early data release held roughly 91 million unique TCRs from HLA-typed donors. The study's findings and limits: Researchers reported in a later analysis that common viral pathogens appeared linked to several top clusters.

The V gene's germline CDR1 is MGHDK and CDR2 SYGVNS. V lost 4 bases to trimming and J lost 0 bases, with 7 bases between them. This CDR3 is built from 13 residues. Primers for the PCR totalled 60 Vbeta and 13 Jbeta. Here immunoSEQ multiplex PCR was the method, and the copy in TCRdb shows in-frame clones only, minus some. The data contain 150,000 or so clones, 70% of them seen just once; the ten biggest clones take up 2.1%. This chain links TRBV25-1 with TRBJ2-7; D is unresolved. The TCR originated in a woman in her sixties or seventies in good health and CMV-seropositive. Sequencing was performed on PBMCs. CDR3 residues: CASSVTGSYEQYF. For the CDR3, the DNA is TGTGCCAGCAGTGTGACGGGCTCCTACGAGCAGTACTTC.